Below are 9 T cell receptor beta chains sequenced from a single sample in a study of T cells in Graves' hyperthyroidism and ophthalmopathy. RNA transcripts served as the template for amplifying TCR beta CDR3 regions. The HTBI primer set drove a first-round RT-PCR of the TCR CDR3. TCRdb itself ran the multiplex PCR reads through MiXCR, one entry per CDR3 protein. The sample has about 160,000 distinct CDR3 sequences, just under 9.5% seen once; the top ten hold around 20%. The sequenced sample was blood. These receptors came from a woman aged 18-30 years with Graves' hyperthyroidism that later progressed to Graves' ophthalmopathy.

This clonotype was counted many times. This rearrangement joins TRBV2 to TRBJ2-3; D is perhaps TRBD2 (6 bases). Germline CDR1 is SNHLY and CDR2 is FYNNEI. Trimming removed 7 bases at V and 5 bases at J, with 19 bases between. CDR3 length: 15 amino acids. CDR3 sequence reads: CASMEGLRNIDTQYF. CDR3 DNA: TGTGCCAGCATGGAGGGACTCCGGAATATAGATACGCAGTATTTT.

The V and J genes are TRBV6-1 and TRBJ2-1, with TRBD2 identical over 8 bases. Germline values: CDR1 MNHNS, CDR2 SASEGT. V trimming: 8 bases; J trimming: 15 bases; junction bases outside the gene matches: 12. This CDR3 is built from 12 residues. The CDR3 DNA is TGTGCCAGCCAAACAATAGCGGGGATACGGTTCTTC. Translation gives CASQTIAGIRFF.

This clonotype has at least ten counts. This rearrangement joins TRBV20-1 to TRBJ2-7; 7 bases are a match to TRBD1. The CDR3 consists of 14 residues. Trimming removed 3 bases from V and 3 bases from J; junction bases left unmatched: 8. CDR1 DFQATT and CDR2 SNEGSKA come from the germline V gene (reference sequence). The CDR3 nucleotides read TGCAGTGCTAGCCCAGGGGACAGAGACTACGAGCAGTACTTC. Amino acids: CSASPGDRDYEQYF.

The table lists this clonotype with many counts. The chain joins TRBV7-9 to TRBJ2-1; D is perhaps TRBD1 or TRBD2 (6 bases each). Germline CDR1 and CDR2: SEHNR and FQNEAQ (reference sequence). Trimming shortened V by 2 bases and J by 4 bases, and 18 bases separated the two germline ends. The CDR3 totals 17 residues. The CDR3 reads CASSLMGGRGSYNEQFF. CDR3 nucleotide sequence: TGTGCCAGCAGCTTAATGGGGGGCAGGGGCTCTTACAATGAGCAGTTCTTC.

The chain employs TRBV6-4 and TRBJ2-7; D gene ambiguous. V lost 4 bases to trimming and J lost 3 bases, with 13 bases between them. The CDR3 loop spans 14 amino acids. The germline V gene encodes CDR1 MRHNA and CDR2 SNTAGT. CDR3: CASSALEKRYEQYF. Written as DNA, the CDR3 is TGTGCCAGCAGTGCCCTAGAGAAACGCTACGAGCAGTACTTC.

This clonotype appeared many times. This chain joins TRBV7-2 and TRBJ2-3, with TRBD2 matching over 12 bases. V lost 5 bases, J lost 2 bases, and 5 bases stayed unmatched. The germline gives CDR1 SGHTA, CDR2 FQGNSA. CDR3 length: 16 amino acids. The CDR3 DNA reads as TGTGCCAGCAGCCCAGGACTAGCGGGGAACACAGATACGCAGTATTTT. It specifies CASSPGLAGNTDTQYF.

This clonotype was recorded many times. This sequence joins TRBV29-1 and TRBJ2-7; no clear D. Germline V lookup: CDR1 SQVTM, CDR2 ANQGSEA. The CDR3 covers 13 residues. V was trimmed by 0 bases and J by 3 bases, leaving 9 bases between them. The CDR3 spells CSVEDPEYYEQYF. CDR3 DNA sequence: TGCAGCGTTGAAGATCCTGAATACTACGAGCAGTACTTC.

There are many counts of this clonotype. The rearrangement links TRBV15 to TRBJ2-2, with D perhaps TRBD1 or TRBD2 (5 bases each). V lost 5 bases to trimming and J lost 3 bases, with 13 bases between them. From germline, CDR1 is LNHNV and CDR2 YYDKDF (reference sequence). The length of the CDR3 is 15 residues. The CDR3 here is CATSPPGTDTGELFF. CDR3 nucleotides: TGTGCCACCAGCCCCCCGGGGACGGACACCGGGGAGCTGTTTTTT.

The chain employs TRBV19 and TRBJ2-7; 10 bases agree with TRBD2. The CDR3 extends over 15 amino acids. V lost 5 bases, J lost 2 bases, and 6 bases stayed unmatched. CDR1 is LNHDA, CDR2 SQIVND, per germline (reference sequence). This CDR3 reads CASSHSGGPAYEQYF. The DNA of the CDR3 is TGTGCCAGTAGTCATAGCGGGGGGCCGGCCTACGAGCAGTACTTC.